The 20 T cell receptor beta chains reported below all come from one sample, sequenced in a study of blood T cell repertoires in COVID-19. The repertoire was sequenced with immunoSEQ multiplex PCR; TCRdb's copy has only in-frame clones and lacks some. The table lists some 340,000 clones, over 90% of them singletons. Sequencing was performed on PBMCs or T cells enriched from blood (not recorded which). The receptors were sampled from a woman under 40 who had been exposed to COVID-19.

The chain couples TRBV5-1 to TRBJ1-2; D gene uncertain. From germline, CDR1 is SGHRS and CDR2 YFSETQ. Trimming pared 5 bases from V and 2 bases from J, leaving 10 bases between. The CDR3 contains 13 residues. The CDR3 is CASSSSGNYGYTF. In DNA form, the CDR3 reads TGCGCCAGCAGTTCTAGCGGAAACTATGGCTACACCTTC.

This rearrangement joins TRBV19 to TRBJ1-2; D remains ambiguous. V lost 5 bases to trimming and J lost 4 bases, with 17 bases between them. Germline values: CDR1 LNHDA, CDR2 SQIVND (reference sequence). The CDR3 is 15 amino acids. CDR3 protein: CASSLDPRVGYGYTF. The CDR3, as DNA: TGTGCCAGTAGTCTCGACCCGAGGGTCGGCTATGGCTACACCTTC.

The V and J genes are TRBV5-1 and TRBJ1-2; D perhaps matches TRBD1 (6 bases). This CDR3 region has 18 residues. The germline V gene encodes CDR1 SGHRS and CDR2 YFSETQ. V lost 0 bases, J lost 8 bases, and 26 bases lay in between. DNA for the CDR3: TGCGCCAGCAGCTTGGCACTTTGGCCAGGGGTTGGAAAGGGGGGCTACACCTTC. Its translation: CASSLALWPGVGKGGYTF.

The sample holds a few counts of this clone. The genes are TRBV19 and TRBJ2-1; 7 positions agree with TRBD2. Germline V gives CDR1 LNHDA, CDR2 SQIVND (reference sequence). V shed 4 bases and J 0 bases; nucleotides not matched to a gene: 6. CDR3 length: 16 amino acids. This CDR3 reads CASSSIGGSSYNEQFF. The CDR3, as DNA: TGTGCCAGTAGTAGTATCGGGGGGAGCTCCTACAATGAGCAGTTCTTC.

The chain is built from TRBV6-5 and TRBJ1-1, with 7 bases aligning to TRBD1. Germline V gene data show CDR1 as MNHEY and CDR2 as SVGAGI. With 6 bases clipped from V and 6 bases from J, the junction kept 13 bases outside the gene matches. The CDR3 loop spans 15 amino acids. The CDR3 nucleotides read TGTGCCAGCAGACCTCCCGGGACAGCTGATCCTGAAGCTTTCTTT. Translating it yields CASRPPGTADPEAFF.

This clone was seen only a few times. The rearrangement joins TRBV24-1 to TRBJ1-5; the D gene is possibly TRBD1 (5 bases). V lost 2 bases to trimming and J lost 4 bases, with 8 bases between them. CDR1 is KGHDR, CDR2 SFDVKD, per germline. The CDR3 consists of 14 residues. The CDR3 here is CATSDWAGNQPQHF. As DNA, the CDR3 is TGTGCCACCAGTGATTGGGCAGGGAATCAGCCCCAGCATTTT.

The rearrangement links TRBV5-1 to TRBJ2-7; TRBD1 is a possible D gene (5 bases). The CDR3 length is 17 residues. Germline V gene data show CDR1 as SGHRS and CDR2 as YFSETQ. Trimming left V 3 bases short and J 3 bases short, with 22 bases between. In DNA, the CDR3 is TGCGCCAGCAGCTCGTCCCCCGGAGCGACAGTTGGCTACGAGCAGTACTTC. It is translated as CASSSSPGATVGYEQYF.

V and J are TRBV7-3 and TRBJ1-3; tentative D call: TRBD1 (5 bases). V lost 4 bases to trimming and J lost 4 bases, with 11 bases between them. The CDR3 is 14 amino acids. The V gene's germline CDR1 is SGHTA and CDR2 FQGTGA. This CDR3 reads CASSSGQPGNTIYF. The CDR3 nucleotides are TGTGCCAGCAGCTCTGGACAACCCGGAAACACCATATATTTT.

The CDR3 DNA reads TGTGCCAGCAGCGGTCGACTAGCGGTTCCCTACAATGAGCAGTTCTTC. Its translation: CASSGRLAVPYNEQFF. The V call is TRBV3-1 (or the pseudogene TRBV3-2), the J call TRBJ2-1, with 9 bases matching TRBD2. The germline V gene encodes CDR1 LGHDT and CDR2 YNNKEL (reference sequence). V shed 5 bases, J shed 2 bases, and the junction held 7 bases outside the gene matches. The CDR3 loop spans 16 amino acids.

The chain joins TRBV2 to TRBJ1-1; D perhaps matches TRBD1 (5 bases). The V gene's germline CDR1 is SNHLY and CDR2 FYNNEI. V was pared by 5 bases and J by 4 bases, with 20 bases between. This CDR3 is 16 amino acids long. Here the CDR3 reads CASSLFQQAGGTEAFF. The CDR3 DNA reads as TGTGCCAGCAGTCTATTCCAGCAGGCGGGGGGCACTGAAGCTTTCTTT.

The rearrangement uses TRBV7-8 and TRBJ1-4, with TRBD1 matching over 7 bases. The CDR3 has 15 amino acids. Germline lookup yields CDR1 SGHVS and CDR2 FQNEAQ. V was pared by 4 bases and J by 7 bases, with 9 bases of the junction left unmatched. The CDR3 coding sequence is TGTGCCAGCAGCTCCGCCCTAGGACAGGTTGAAAAACTGTTTTTT. The encoded protein is CASSSALGQVEKLFF.

J is TRBJ2-7 and V is TRBV29-1, with D maybe TRBD2 (6 bases). Germline CDR1 reads SQVTM; CDR2 reads ANQGSEA. The CDR3 covers 12 residues. V was cut by 6 bases and J by 6 bases, with 15 bases left in between. The CDR3 spells CSVRDWGGEQYF. The CDR3 DNA sequence: TGCAGCGTGAGGGACTGGGGTGGCGAGCAGTACTTC.

The CDR3 DNA reads as TGTGCCAGCAGCTTAGGCCGCAGGGCCGGGGAGCTGTTTTTT. The encoded protein is CASSLGRRAGELFF. The gene calls are TRBV13 and TRBJ2-2; TRBD1 is a possible D gene (5 bases). CDR3 length equals 14 residues. Germline CDR1 is PRHDT and CDR2 is FYEKMQ (reference sequence). V was cut by 0 bases and J by 6 bases, with 8 bases left in between.

The CDR3: CASSPPGDTQYF. The CDR3 region has the DNA TGTGCCAGCAGCCCACCGGGGGATACGCAGTATTTT. The V and J genes are TRBV5-5 and TRBJ2-3, with D perhaps TRBD2 (5 bases). This CDR3 is 12 amino acids long. Germline CDR1 and CDR2: SGHKS and YYEKEE (reference sequence). Trimming pared 4 bases from V and 6 bases from J, leaving 9 bases between.

The chain couples TRBV6-2 or TRBV6-3 to TRBJ1-5; D gene uncertain. V lost 3 bases, J lost 5 bases, and 23 bases lay in between. CDR1 and CDR2 (germline): MNHEY, SVGEGT. The length of the CDR3 is 18 residues. CDR3 amino acids: CASSYTTLFATNDQPQHF. CDR3 in DNA: TGTGCCAGCAGTTATACGACGCTATTTGCCACTAATGATCAGCCCCAGCATTTT.

The chain links TRBV5-1 to TRBJ1-3; TRBD1 matches 7 bases. The length of the CDR3 is 17 residues. V shed 4 bases and J 2 bases; nucleotides not matched to a gene: 12. Germline CDR1 and CDR2: SGHRS and YFSETQ. CDR3 sequence reads: CASSVTGDPGPGNTIYF. The DNA for the CDR3 is TGCGCCAGCAGCGTAACAGGGGACCCGGGGCCTGGAAACACCATATATTTT.

The chain carries TRBV5-4 and TRBJ1-2; D is undetermined. This CDR3 comprises 13 residues. Between the trimmed V and J ends, which lost 4 bases and 2 bases, there was a span of 9 bases. In germline, CDR1 is SGHNT, CDR2 YYREEE (reference sequence). CDR3 DNA sequence: TGTGCCAGCAGCCCAACGCAGAACTATGGCTACACCTTC. Amino acids: CASSPTQNYGYTF.

The V gene is TRBV28, the J gene TRBJ1-1; D gene uncertain. V was cut by 8 bases and J by 1 base, with 14 bases left in between. This CDR3 is built from 14 residues. Germline V gene sequence: CDR1 MDHEN, CDR2 SYDVKM. Here the CDR3 DNA reads TGTGCCAGCGGCCGCTGGCAACAGAACACTGAAGCTTTCTTT. This translates into CASGRWQQNTEAFF.

The chain has TRBV9 and TRBJ1-2, with TRBD1 matching 9 bases. Germline CDR1 and CDR2: SGDLS and YYNGEE. This CDR3 is 16 amino acids long. Losses at the gene ends were 2 bases for V and 4 bases for J; bases not matched to a gene: 9. In DNA form, the CDR3 reads TGTGCCAGCAGCGTCGAGGGACAGGGCCCCCCCTATGGCTACACCTTC. This codes for CASSVEGQGPPYGYTF.

This rearrangement joins TRBV7-2 to TRBJ2-7; TRBD2 agrees at 7 bases. Germline-derived CDR1 and CDR2 are SGHTA and FQGNSA. Losses at the gene ends were 6 bases for V and 9 bases for J; bases not matched to a gene: 8. CDR3 length: 12 amino acids. The CDR3 coding sequence is TGTGCCAGCAGGAAAGGACCGGGGGGGCAGTACTTC. It codes for CASRKGPGGQYF.